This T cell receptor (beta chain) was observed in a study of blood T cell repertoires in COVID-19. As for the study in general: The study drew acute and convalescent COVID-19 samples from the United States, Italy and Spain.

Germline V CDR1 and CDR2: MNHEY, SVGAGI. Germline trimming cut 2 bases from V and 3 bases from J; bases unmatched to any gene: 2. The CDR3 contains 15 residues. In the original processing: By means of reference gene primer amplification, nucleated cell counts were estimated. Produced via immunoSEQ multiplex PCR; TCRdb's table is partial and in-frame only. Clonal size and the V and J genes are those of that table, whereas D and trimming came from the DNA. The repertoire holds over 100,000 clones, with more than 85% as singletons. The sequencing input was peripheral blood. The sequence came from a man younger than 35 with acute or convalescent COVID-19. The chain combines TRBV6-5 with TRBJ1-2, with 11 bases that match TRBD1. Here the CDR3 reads CASSYRGQGDYGYTF. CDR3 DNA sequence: TGTGCCAGCAGTTACAGGGGACAGGGGGACTATGGCTACACCTTC.